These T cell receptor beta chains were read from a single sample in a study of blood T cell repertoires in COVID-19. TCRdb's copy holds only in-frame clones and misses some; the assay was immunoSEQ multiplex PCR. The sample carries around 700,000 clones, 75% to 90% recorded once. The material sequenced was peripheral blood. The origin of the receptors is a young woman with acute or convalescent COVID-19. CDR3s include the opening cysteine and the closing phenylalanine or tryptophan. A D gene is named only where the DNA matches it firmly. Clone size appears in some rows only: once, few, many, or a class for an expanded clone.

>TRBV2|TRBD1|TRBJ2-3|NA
TGTGCCAGCAGCGGGGACAGGGGCAGAAGCACAGATACGCAGTATTTT
CASSGDRGRSTDTQYF
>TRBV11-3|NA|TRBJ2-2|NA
TGTGCCAGCAGCTTAGCGGGAAGGACGAACACCGGGGAGCTGTTTTTT
CASSLAGRTNTGELFF
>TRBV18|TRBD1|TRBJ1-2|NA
TGTGCCAGCTCACCCGTACCCCCCACAGGGGCAGGGGGCCCATATGGCTACACCTTC
CASSPVPPTGAGGPYGYTF
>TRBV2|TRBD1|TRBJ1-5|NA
TGTGCCAGCAGGGGTCCCGGGACAGGTTTATATCAGCCCCAGCATTTT
CASRGPGTGLYQPQHF
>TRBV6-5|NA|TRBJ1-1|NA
TGTGCCAGCAGTACCTACAGGGTTATCGAAGCTTTCTTT
CASSTYRVIEAFF
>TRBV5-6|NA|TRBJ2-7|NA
TGTGCCAGCAGCTTGGGAGGGGGAACCTACGAGCAGTACTTC
CASSLGGGTYEQYF
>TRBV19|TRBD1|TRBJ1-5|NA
TGTGCCAGTAGTATCGGAGGGGGCGGATATCAGCCCCAGCATTTT
CASSIGGGGYQPQHF
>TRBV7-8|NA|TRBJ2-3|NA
TGTGCCAGCAGCTTAGATCAGCGGGTGGGAGATACGCAGTATTTT
CASSLDQRVGDTQYF
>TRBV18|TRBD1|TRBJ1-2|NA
TGTGCCAGCTCACGAACAGGGGTCTATGGCTACACCTTC
CASSRTGVYGYTF
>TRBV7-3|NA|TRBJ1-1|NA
TGTGCCAGCAGCCCCGTTGCGGGGCCGGGTAGGCTAGCTTTCTTT
CASSPVAGPGRLAFF
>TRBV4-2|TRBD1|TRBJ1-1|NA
TGTGCCAGCAGCCAAGGGAGCTGGGACAGGGTAAACACTGAAGCTTTCTTT
CASSQGSWDRVNTEAFF
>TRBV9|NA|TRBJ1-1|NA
TGTGCCAGCAGCGGGCCCGGGGTGGGCAACACTGAAGCTTTCTTT
CASSGPGVGNTEAFF
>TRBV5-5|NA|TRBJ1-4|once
TGTGCCAGCAGCCCTACAATCGCGGGGGGAGAGAGTGAAAAACTGTTTTTT
CASSPTIAGGESEKLFF
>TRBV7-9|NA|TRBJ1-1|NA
TGTGCCAGCAGCTGGTCCCAGGACACTGAAGCTTTCTTT
CASSWSQDTEAFF
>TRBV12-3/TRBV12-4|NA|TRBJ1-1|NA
TGTGCCAGCAGTCAGACAGGCTACACTGAAGCTTTCTTT
CASSQTGYTEAFF
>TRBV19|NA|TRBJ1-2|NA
TGTGCCAGTATCGGGTACTCCTATGGCTACACCTTC
CASIGYSYGYTF
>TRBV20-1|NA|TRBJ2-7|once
TGCAGTGCTAGAGACCTTTACGAGCAGTACTTC
CSARDLYEQYF
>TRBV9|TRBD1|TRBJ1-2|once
TGTGCCAGCAGCGTAGAGGGGGCGCTTAACTATGGCTACACCTTC
CASSVEGALNYGYTF
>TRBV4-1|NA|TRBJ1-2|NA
TGCGCCAGCAGCCAAGACAGGGCCTATGGCTACACCTTC
CASSQDRAYGYTF
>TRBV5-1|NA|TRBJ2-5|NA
TGCGCCAGCAGCTGGGGCTTAAGGGAAGGGGAGACCCAGTACTTC
CASSWGLREGETQYF
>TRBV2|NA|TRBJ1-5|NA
TGTGCCAGCAGTGAGGGCCACCGCGCATCGAATCAGCCCCAGCATTTT
CASSEGHRASNQPQHF
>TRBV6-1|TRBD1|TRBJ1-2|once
TGTGCCAGCAGCACGACAGGGGCGGATGGCTACACCTTC
CASSTTGADGYTF
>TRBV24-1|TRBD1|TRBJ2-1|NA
TGTGCCACCTCCCGGGACAGGGTGCGTAATGAGCAGTTCTTC
CATSRDRVRNEQFF
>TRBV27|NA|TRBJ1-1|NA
TGTGCCAGCAGTTTGGTCGGGGGATATGAAGCTTTCTTT
CASSLVGGYEAFF
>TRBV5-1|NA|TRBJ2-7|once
TGCGCCAGCAGCTTGATCTACAGCCCCTACGAGCAGTACTTC
CASSLIYSPYEQYF
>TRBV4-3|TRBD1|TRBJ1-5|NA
TGCGCCAGCAGCCAAGATCTACAGGGGGCAAAGGGCAATCAGCCCCAGCATTTT
CASSQDLQGAKGNQPQHF
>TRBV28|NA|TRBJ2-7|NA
TGTGCCAGCAGTTTAACGAGCCCCCCCTACGAGCAGTACTTC
CASSLTSPPYEQYF
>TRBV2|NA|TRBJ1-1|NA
TGTGCCAGCATCAGGGACACTGAAGCTTTCTTT
CASIRDTEAFF
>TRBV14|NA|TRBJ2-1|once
TGTGCCAGCAGCCCAAACTTCCCCCCTGAGCAGTTCTTC
CASSPNFPPEQFF
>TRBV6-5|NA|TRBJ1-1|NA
TGTGCCAGCAGCCGTAAATCCCACAGGGCTTCGGAAGCTTTCTTT
CASSRKSHRASEAFF
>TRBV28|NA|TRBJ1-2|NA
TGTGCCAGCAGCTCTAGGCCCCTCATGCGCTATGGCTACACCTTC
CASSSRPLMRYGYTF
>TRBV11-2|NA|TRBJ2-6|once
TGTGCCAGCAGGACAACGGACTCTGGGGCCAACGTCCTGACTTTC
CASRTTDSGANVLTF
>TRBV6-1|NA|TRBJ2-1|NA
TGTGCCAGCAGTGAACGAGAGGACGGGCCAGGGGTTGAGCAGTTCTTC
CASSEREDGPGVEQFF
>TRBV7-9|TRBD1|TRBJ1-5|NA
TGTGCCAGCAATCTGGCCGACAGGGCGGTCAATCAGCCCCAGCATTTT
CASNLADRAVNQPQHF
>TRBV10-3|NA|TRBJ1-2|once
TGTGCCATCAGTGTAATCGGGGGTTCCTATGGCTACACCTTC
CAISVIGGSYGYTF
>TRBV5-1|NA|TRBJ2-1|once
TGCGCCAGCAGCTTGGGGGACATCGGATACAATGAGCAGTTCTTC
CASSLGDIGYNEQFF
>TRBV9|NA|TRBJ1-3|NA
TGTGCCAGCAACCCGGGGTCTGGAAACACCATATATTTT
CASNPGSGNTIYF
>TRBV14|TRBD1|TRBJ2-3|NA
TGTGCCAGCAGCCAAGGGACAGGGATGATGACAGATACGCAGTATTTT
CASSQGTGMMTDTQYF
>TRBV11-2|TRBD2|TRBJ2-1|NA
TGTGCCAGCAGCTTTTCTAGCGGGGCCTACAATGAGCAGTTCTTC
CASSFSSGAYNEQFF
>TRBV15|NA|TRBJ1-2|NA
TGTGCCACCAGCCAGGGAGGAAATGACTATGGCTACACCTTC
CATSQGGNDYGYTF
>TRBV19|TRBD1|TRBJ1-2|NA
TGTGCCAGTAGTATCGAAGAGACAGGGGTCTATGGCTACACCTTC
CASSIEETGVYGYTF
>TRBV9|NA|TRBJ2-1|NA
TGTGCCAGCAGCGCTCTAGCTGTCTCCTACAATGAGCAGTTCTTC
CASSALAVSYNEQFF
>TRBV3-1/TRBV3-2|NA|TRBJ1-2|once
TGTGCCAGCAGCCAAGAGGGGAGACTCTATGGCTACACCTTC
CASSQEGRLYGYTF
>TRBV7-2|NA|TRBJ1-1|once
NA
CASSFLWSTEAFF
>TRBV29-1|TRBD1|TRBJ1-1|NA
TGCAGCGCCTCTATAGGGGGCACGAACACTGAAGCTTTCTTT
CSASIGGTNTEAFF
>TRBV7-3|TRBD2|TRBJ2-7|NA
TGTGCCAGCAGCTTGCTAGGACTAGCGGGGGGACCGCCCTACGAGCAGTACTTC
CASSLLGLAGGPPYEQYF
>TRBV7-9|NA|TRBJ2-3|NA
TGTGCCACCCAGGGGGGCAGCACAGATACGCAGTATTTT
CATQGGSTDTQYF
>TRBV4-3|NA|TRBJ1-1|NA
TGCGCCAGCAGCCAAGATCGAGGAAGGGGTGAAGCTTTCTTT
CASSQDRGRGEAFF
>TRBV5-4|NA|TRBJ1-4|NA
TGTGCCAGCAGCTTTATGGAGAGGAGGGAAAAACTGTTTTTT
CASSFMERREKLFF
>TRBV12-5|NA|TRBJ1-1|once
TGTGCTAGTGGTTTGCAGGGGTCGGGCACTGAAGCTTTCTTT
CASGLQGSGTEAFF
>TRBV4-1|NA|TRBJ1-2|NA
TGCGCCAGCAGCCAAAGCCTGGGGGCGTCTTCTGGCTACACCTTC
CASSQSLGASSGYTF
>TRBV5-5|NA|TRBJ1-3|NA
TGTGCCAGCAGCTCCTCCGGGACAACTGGAAACACCATATATTTT
CASSSSGTTGNTIYF
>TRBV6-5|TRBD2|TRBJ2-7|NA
TGTGCCAGCAGGTCCGGGACTAGCTCCTACGAGCAGTACTTC
CASRSGTSSYEQYF
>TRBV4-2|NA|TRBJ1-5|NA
TGTGCCAGCAGCCAAGGAGGAGGGGAATTAGGCAATCAGCCCCAGCATTTT
CASSQGGGELGNQPQHF
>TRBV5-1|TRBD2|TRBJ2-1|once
TGCGCCAGCAGCCATGGACTAGCGGGGGTTCCCTACAATGAGCAGTTCTTC
CASSHGLAGVPYNEQFF
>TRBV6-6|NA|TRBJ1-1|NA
TGTGCCAGCAGTTTTTCGTCAACAGGAAAGGGGACTGAAGCTTTCTTT
CASSFSSTGKGTEAFF
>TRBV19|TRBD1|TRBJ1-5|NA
TGTGCCAGCCGACAAACAGGGGATAGCAATCAGCCCCAGCATTTT
CASRQTGDSNQPQHF